This T cell receptor beta chain was identified during a study of T-cell reconstitution after alpha-beta-depleted transplantation in children. This clonotype was counted only a few times. What it binds is not known. This sample's TCRbeta library carried unique molecular identifier barcodes. TCRdb re-analysed the PCR reads in MiXCR, keeping a single row per CDR3 protein. Counted here are about 460,000 distinct CDR3 sequences, 10% to 13% occurring once; the ten biggest clones make up 2% to 2.5%. Study-wide results and caveats: Reportedly, only several hundred clones from non-depleted graft cells drove alpha-beta T-cell counts at about two months. The authors attributed T-cell counts and diversity one year after transplant mostly to newly produced T cells.

CDR3 length equals 14 residues. V lost 2 bases, J lost 8 bases, and 13 bases lay in between. Germline V lookup: CDR1 SGHNT, CDR2 YYREEE (reference sequence). The TCR originated in a child aged 2-15 years with inherited bone marrow failure, due to receive a stem cell transplant. V and J are TRBV5-4 and TRBJ1-4, with D maybe TRBD1 (6 bases). Sequenced material: PBMCs, taken before TCRalphabeta/CD19-depleted stem cell transplant. The CDR3 DNA reads TGTGCCAGCAGCTTCCCAGGGGCGAACGAAAAACTGTTTTTT. It yields the protein CASSFPGANEKLFF.